Below, 23 T cell receptor beta chains from the same sample are listed, as sequenced in a study of blood T cell repertoires in COVID-19. Here immunoSEQ multiplex PCR was the method, and the copy in TCRdb shows in-frame clones only, minus some. This sample has 350,000 to 400,000 clones, with more than 80% found just once. The sample taken for sequencing was peripheral blood. All receptors derive from a woman aged 25 to 39 with COVID-19, enrolled during active disease.

The chain is built from TRBV11-2 and TRBJ2-5; the match to TRBD2 covers 11 bases. Germline CDR1 reads SGHAT; CDR2 reads FQNNGV. The CDR3 consists of 17 residues. V lost 5 bases to trimming and J lost 4 bases; unmatched junction nucleotides: 12. DNA for the CDR3: TGTGCCAGCAGCCTCCCGGGGGCTAGCGGGAGGTCAGAGACCCAGTACTTC. Translated: CASSLPGASGRSETQYF.

The chain links TRBV7-2 to TRBJ2-7; tentatively, D is TRBD1 (6 bases). Looked up from germline, CDR1 is SGHTA and CDR2 is FQGNSA. This CDR3 has 14 amino acids. Between the trimmed V and J ends, which lost 2 bases and 0 bases, there was a span of 8 bases. The DNA of the CDR3 is TGTGCCAGCAGCTTAACAGGGTACTCCTACGAGCAGTACTTC. It translates to CASSLTGYSYEQYF.

The chain is built from TRBV10-3 and TRBJ2-3, with 11 bases matching TRBD2. This CDR3 is 14 amino acids long. Germline V gives CDR1 ENHRY, CDR2 SYGVKD. V lost 6 bases and J lost 4; bases outside the gene matches: 3. The CDR3 bases are TGTGCCATCAGGGGACTAGCGGAGGCAGATACGCAGTATTTT. Protein: CAIRGLAEADTQYF.

This clone was seen once. J is TRBJ2-7 and V is TRBV5-5, with D possibly TRBD1 on 6 matching bases. Germline V gene lookup returns CDR1 SGHKS and CDR2 YYEKEE (reference sequence). This CDR3 comprises 13 residues. Deletions cut 3 bases from V and 6 bases from J, with 13 bases between. CDR3 amino acids: CASSSKPDSEQYV. Here the CDR3 DNA reads TGTGCCAGCAGCTCAAAACCGGACAGCGAGCAGTACGTC.

The chain couples TRBV28 to TRBJ1-2; no reliable D call. Trimming stripped 8 bases from V and 3 bases from J, with 10 bases between. Germline-derived CDR1 and CDR2 are MDHEN and SYDVKM. This CDR3 comprises 12 residues. The CDR3 loop reads CASPLGDYGYTF. CDR3 DNA sequence: TGTGCCAGCCCCCTGGGAGACTATGGCTACACCTTC.

The rearrangement uses TRBV5-1 and TRBJ2-7, with D possibly TRBD1 on 6 matching bases. Germline values: CDR1 SGHRS, CDR2 YFSETQ. The CDR3 totals 14 residues. V dropped 0 bases and J dropped 3 bases, with 10 bases sitting between them. The CDR3 is CASSLGQGIYEQYF. The CDR3 DNA sequence: TGCGCCAGCAGCTTGGGGCAGGGGATCTACGAGCAGTACTTC.

The chain has TRBV27 and TRBJ2-4, with TRBD1 matching over 11 bases. The trim removed 5 bases at V and 11 bases at J, leaving 8 bases unmatched. CDR1 and CDR2 (germline): MNHEY, SMNVEV (reference sequence). The CDR3 contains 14 residues. This chain's CDR3 is CASSHGQGARLQYF. The CDR3, as DNA: TGTGCCAGCAGTCACGGACAGGGGGCGCGCCTTCAGTACTTC.

The chain recombines TRBV10-3 with TRBJ2-7; D unresolved. This CDR3 has 13 amino acids. Trimming shortened V by 4 bases and J by 6 bases, and 13 bases separated the two germline ends. The germline V gene encodes CDR1 ENHRY and CDR2 SYGVKD. CDR3 in amino acids: CAISAGLESEQYF. DNA of the CDR3: TGTGCCATCAGTGCTGGGCTTGAATCCGAGCAGTACTTC.

The chain recombines TRBV5-8 with TRBJ1-6, with D perhaps matching TRBD1 (5 bases). Germline lookup yields CDR1 SGHTS and CDR2 YDEGEE. Trimming cost V 0 bases and J 4 bases, with 5 bases left between them. This CDR3 has 14 amino acids. In nucleotides, the CDR3 is TGTGCCAGCAGCTTGGGACAGTATAATTCACCCCTCCACTTT. As protein: CASSLGQYNSPLHF. Looking up the rest from reference TRBV5-8 and TRBJ1-6 gives the full variable domain: EAGVTQSPTHLIKTRGQQATLRCSPISGHTSVYWYQQALGLGLQFLLWYDEGEERNRGNFPPRFSGRQFPNYSSELNVNALELEDSALYLCASSLGQYNSPLHFGNGTRLTVT.

This rearrangement joins TRBV28 to TRBJ1-5, with D uncertain. Germline V gives CDR1 MDHEN, CDR2 SYDVKM. The length of the CDR3 is 14 residues. V gave up 3 bases and J gave up 5 bases, with 11 bases separating them. CDR3 nucleotide sequence: TGTGCCAGCAGTTTCGGGGTGAGGGATCAGCCCCAGCATTTT. Its protein is CASSFGVRDQPQHF.

The chain employs TRBV7-2 and TRBJ2-6; no reliable D call. The germline V and J ends were trimmed by 1 base and 3 bases, with 10 bases remaining between them. This CDR3 comprises 16 residues. Per germline, CDR1 SGHTA and CDR2 FQGNSA. The CDR3 is CASSLGLPGGANVLTF. The CDR3 DNA reads as TGTGCCAGCAGCTTAGGGCTTCCTGGTGGGGCCAACGTCCTGACTTTC.

The chain links TRBV27 to TRBJ1-5, with D uncertain. Germline V lookup: CDR1 MNHEY, CDR2 SMNVEV (reference sequence). The V end lost 5 bases, the J end lost 8 bases, and 10 bases lay between the germline ends. The length of the CDR3 is 12 residues. The CDR3 is CASSTPGEPQHF. For the CDR3, the DNA is TGTGCCAGCAGTACCCCCGGGGAGCCCCAGCATTTT.

The chain has TRBV28 and TRBJ1-6, with 7 positions matching TRBD1. Looked up from germline, CDR1 is MDHEN and CDR2 is SYDVKM. The V gene end was trimmed by 6 bases and the J gene end by 0 bases; junction bases not matched to a gene: 8. The CDR3 has 17 residues. In DNA form, the CDR3 reads TGTGCCAGCAGACGCGGACAGGCCAGCTCCTATAATTCACCCCTCCACTTT. Amino acids: CASRRGQASSYNSPLHF.

This clone ranks as medium-sized (0.01 to 0.1%). The chain links TRBV5-1 to TRBJ1-5; D ambiguous. The CDR3 spans 15 residues. Looked up from germline, CDR1 is SGHRS and CDR2 is YFSETQ. Trimming took 0 bases from V and 0 from J, leaving 7 bases between them. In nucleotides, the CDR3 is TGCGCCAGCAGCTTGGCAACAACTAGCAATCAGCCCCAGCATTTT. This codes for CASSLATTSNQPQHF. The variable domain in full, with the rest retrieved from reference TRBV5-1 and TRBJ1-5, is KAGVTQTPRYLIKTRGQQVTLSCSPISGHRSVSWYQQTPGQGLQFLFEYFSETQRNKGNFPGRFSGRQFSNSRSEMNVSTLELGDSALYLCASSLATTSNQPQHFGDGTRLSIL.

DNA for the CDR3: TGCGCCAGCAGCCAAAGCAGGGGAGCGGGGAATGAGCAGTTCTTC. This codes for CASSQSRGAGNEQFF. The rearrangement joins TRBV4-1 to TRBJ2-1; D might be TRBD2 (7 bases). Trimming took off 2 bases at V and 7 bases at J, with 15 bases between the two ends. Germline assignment: CDR1 MGHRA and CDR2 YSYEKL. The CDR3 runs 15 residues.

The V call is TRBV18, the J call TRBJ2-1, with TRBD1 as a possible D gene (6 bases). Deletions cut 2 bases from V and 0 bases from J, with 14 bases between. CDR3 length: 17 amino acids. CDR1 and CDR2 (germline): KGHSH, LQKENI. The CDR3 DNA is TGTGCCAGCTCACCAATCAGGGGTGCGAGCTCCTACAATGAGCAGTTCTTC. Its protein is CASSPIRGASSYNEQFF.

This sequence joins TRBV4-3 and TRBJ2-3, with D possibly TRBD2 on 6 matching bases. Trimming took off 1 base at V and 0 bases at J, with 8 bases between the two ends. From germline, CDR1 is LGHNA and CDR2 YSLEER. The CDR3 is made up of 15 amino acids. CDR3 in DNA: TGCGCCAGCAGCCAAGGGGGGGTCAGCACAGATACGCAGTATTTT. Protein sequence: CASSQGGVSTDTQYF.

The rearrangement uses TRBV11-1 and TRBJ2-1, with 7 bases fitting TRBD2. CDR3 length: 15 amino acids. J gave up 0 bases and V 4 bases, and 3 bases lay outside the gene matches. The germline V gene encodes CDR1 SGHAT and CDR2 FQDESV (reference sequence). The CDR3 nucleotides are TGTGCCAGCAGCTCTTGGACTAGCTCCTACAATGAGCAGTTCTTC. Translated: CASSSWTSSYNEQFF.

The chain joins TRBV4-2 to TRBJ2-7, with TRBD1 matching over 11 bases. CDR1 is LGHNA, CDR2 YNFKEQ, per germline. The CDR3 length is 20 residues. J lost 7 bases, V lost 2 bases, and 22 bases had no gene match. The CDR3 DNA follows: TGTGCCAGCAGCCAATCCGGGTGGACAGGGGGCTCCTTACCCGCTGTAGAGCAGTACTTC. Encoded protein: CASSQSGWTGGSLPAVEQYF.

The chain has TRBV7-8 and TRBJ1-1; tentatively, D is TRBD1 (5 bases). CDR1 is SGHVS, CDR2 FQNEAQ, per germline. V lost 10 bases and J lost 1, with 16 bases in between. This CDR3 region has 14 residues. The CDR3 region is CATYLGARNTEAFF. CDR3 sequence (DNA): TGTGCCACATACCTAGGGGCGAGGAACACTGAAGCTTTCTTT.

CDR3 sequence reads: CSASRSGGGLAGNTIYF. The CDR3, as DNA: TGCAGTGCTAGTCGGTCAGGGGGCGGTTTAGCTGGAAACACCATATATTTT. The chain couples TRBV20-1 to TRBJ1-3; 8 bases line up with TRBD1. Germline loops: CDR1 DFQATT, CDR2 SNEGSKA (reference sequence). The CDR3 contains 17 residues. V was pared by 3 bases and J by 2 bases, with 12 bases of the junction left unmatched.

V usage is TRBV28 and J usage is TRBJ2-7; TRBD2 might be the D (6 bases). V dropped 7 bases and J dropped 0 bases, with 19 bases sitting between them. CDR3 length: 16 residues. Germline CDR1 and CDR2: MDHEN and SYDVKM. In nucleotides, the CDR3 is TGTGCCAGCATTAACTCCCCGCAGGGAGGCTCCTACGAGCAGTACTTC. Encoded protein: CASINSPQGGSYEQYF.

The chain recombines TRBV24-1 with TRBJ1-2; possible D gene TRBD1, 6 bases. In germline, CDR1 is KGHDR, CDR2 SFDVKD. The CDR3 runs to 12 residues. Trimming took off 3 bases at V and 7 bases at J, with 8 bases between the two ends. The chain's CDR3 is CATSDPQGGYTF. CDR3 bases: TGTGCCACCAGTGATCCACAGGGTGGCTACACCTTC.